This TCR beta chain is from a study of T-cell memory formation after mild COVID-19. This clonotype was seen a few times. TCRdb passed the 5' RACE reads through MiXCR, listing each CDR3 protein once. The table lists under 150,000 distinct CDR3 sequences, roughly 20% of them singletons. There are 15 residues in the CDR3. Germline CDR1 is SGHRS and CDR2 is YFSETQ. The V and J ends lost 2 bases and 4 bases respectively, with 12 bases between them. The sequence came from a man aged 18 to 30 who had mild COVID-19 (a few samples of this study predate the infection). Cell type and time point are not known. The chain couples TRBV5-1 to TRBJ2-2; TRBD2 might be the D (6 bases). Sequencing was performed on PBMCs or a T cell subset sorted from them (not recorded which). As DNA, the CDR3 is TGCGCCAGCAGCTTTCGCGGGGCTATCACCGGGGAGCTGTTTTTT. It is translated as CASSFRGAITGELFF.